These 6 T cell receptor beta chains were sequenced from one sample in a study of Graves' ophthalmopathy and Graves' hyperthyroidism. RNA served as the template for amplifying TCR beta CDR3 regions. The first round was an RT-PCR with HTBI primers, and the second round was a multiplex PCR. TCRdb redid the calling of the multiplex PCR reads with MiXCR, one entry per CDR3 protein. This table has 260,000 or so distinct CDR3 sequences, about 46% appearing once. Sequencing was carried out using peripheral blood. All receptors derive from an adult man with Graves' ophthalmopathy.

As regards this clonotype: One end of the junction does not line up with germline, which may come from a read error. This chain uses TRBV7-1 with TRBJ2-7; D unclear. TRBV7-1 is labeled an ORF, and its function is uncertain. This CDR3 contains 13 residues. In DNA, the CDR3 is TGTGCCAGCAGCTCAGGCAACTCCTGCGAGCAGTACTTC. Translating it yields CASSSGNSCEQYF.

The chain joins TRBV6-2 or TRBV6-3 to TRBJ2-7; 8 bases align to TRBD2. The CDR3 extends over 15 amino acids. From germline, CDR1 is MNHEY and CDR2 SVGEGT. Losses at the gene ends were 7 bases for V and 1 base for J; bases not matched to a gene: 9. The CDR3: CASIRSRGGSYEQYF. The CDR3, as DNA: TGTGCCAGCATCAGATCCCGGGGGGGGTCCTACGAGCAGTACTTC.

The rearrangement joins TRBV10-2 to TRBJ1-2; TRBD1 is a possible D gene (6 bases). The CDR3 is 16 amino acids. Germline CDR1 is WSHSY and CDR2 is SAAADI. The ends were cut back, 8 bases at V and 1 base at J, with 20 bases in the middle. The CDR3 spells CASLPWGAVDNYGYTF. DNA for the CDR3: TGCGCCAGCTTGCCTTGGGGGGCGGTAGATAACTATGGCTACACCTTC.

This clonotype has only a few counts. The gene calls are TRBV7-8 and TRBJ2-7, with 10 nucleotides matching TRBD1. Germline CDR1 SGHVS, CDR2 FQNEAQ. J was trimmed by 3 bases and V by 3 bases; bases with no gene match: 8. The CDR3 has 16 residues. CDR3 DNA: TGTGCCAGCAGCTTCGCCCCCCGGGACAGGGGCTACGAGCAGTACTTC. Translating it yields CASSFAPRDRGYEQYF.

The chain is built from TRBV7-8 and TRBJ2-7, with D tentatively TRBD2 (5 bases). V was pared by 10 bases and J by 6 bases, with 19 bases between. CDR3 length: 13 amino acids. CDR1 and CDR2 from the germline V gene are SGHVS and FQNEAQ. The CDR3 DNA follows: TGTGCCACCAGTGACCCCGGACTGTTCGAGCAGTACTTC. Amino acid sequence: CATSDPGLFEQYF.

The chain employs TRBV15 and TRBJ1-5; tentatively, D is TRBD1 (6 bases). V was trimmed by 0 bases and J by 1 base, leaving 19 bases between them. The germline V gene encodes CDR1 LNHNV and CDR2 YYDKDF (reference sequence). The CDR3 spans 19 residues. The CDR3 nucleotides read TGTGCCACCAGCAGAGACCCCCCGGGAAGTGGGGGCAGCAATCAGCCCCAGCATTTT. As protein: CATSRDPPGSGGSNQPQHF.